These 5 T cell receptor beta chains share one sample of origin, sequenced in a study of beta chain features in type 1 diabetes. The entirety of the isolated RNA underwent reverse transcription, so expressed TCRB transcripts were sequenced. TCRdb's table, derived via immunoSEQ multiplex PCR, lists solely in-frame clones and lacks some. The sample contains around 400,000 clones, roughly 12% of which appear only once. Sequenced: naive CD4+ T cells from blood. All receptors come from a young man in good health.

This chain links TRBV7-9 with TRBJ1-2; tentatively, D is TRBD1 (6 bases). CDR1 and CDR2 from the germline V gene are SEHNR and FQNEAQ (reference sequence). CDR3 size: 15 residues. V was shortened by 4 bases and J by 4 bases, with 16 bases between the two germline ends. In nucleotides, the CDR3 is TGTGCCAGCAGCTGGGGTGACAGGCCCTCCTATGGCTACACCTTC. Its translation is CASSWGDRPSYGYTF. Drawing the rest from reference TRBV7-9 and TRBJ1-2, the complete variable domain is DTGVSQNPRHKITKRGQNVTFRCDPISEHNRLYWYRQTLGQGPEFLTYFQNEAQLEKSRLLSDRFSAERPKGSFSTLEIQRTEQGDSAMYLCASSWGDRPSYGYTFGSGTRLTVV.

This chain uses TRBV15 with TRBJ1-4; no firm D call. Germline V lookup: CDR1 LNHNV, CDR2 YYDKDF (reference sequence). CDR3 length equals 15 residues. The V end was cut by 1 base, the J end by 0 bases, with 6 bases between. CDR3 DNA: TGTGCCACCAGCAGAGCGTTTGCAACTAATGAAAAACTGTTTTTT. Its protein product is CATSRAFATNEKLFF.

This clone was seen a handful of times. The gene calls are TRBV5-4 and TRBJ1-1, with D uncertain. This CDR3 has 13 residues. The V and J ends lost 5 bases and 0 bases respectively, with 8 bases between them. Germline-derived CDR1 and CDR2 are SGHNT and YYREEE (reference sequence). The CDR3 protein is CASRGGLNTEAFF. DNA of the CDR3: TGTGCCAGCAGGGGCGGGTTGAACACTGAAGCTTTCTTT.

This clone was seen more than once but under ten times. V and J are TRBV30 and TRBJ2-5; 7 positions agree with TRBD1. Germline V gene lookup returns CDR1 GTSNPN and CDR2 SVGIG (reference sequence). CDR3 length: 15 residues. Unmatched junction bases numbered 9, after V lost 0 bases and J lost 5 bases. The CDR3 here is CAWSVKIQGSETQYF. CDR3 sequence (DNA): TGTGCCTGGAGTGTAAAAATACAGGGGTCCGAGACCCAGTACTTC. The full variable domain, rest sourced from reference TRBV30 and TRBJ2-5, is SQTIHQWPATLVQPVGSPLSLECTVEGTSNPNLYWYRQAAGRGLQLLFYSVGIGQISSEVPQNLSASRPQDRQFILSSKKLLLSDSGFYLCAWSVKIQGSETQYFGPGTRLLVL.

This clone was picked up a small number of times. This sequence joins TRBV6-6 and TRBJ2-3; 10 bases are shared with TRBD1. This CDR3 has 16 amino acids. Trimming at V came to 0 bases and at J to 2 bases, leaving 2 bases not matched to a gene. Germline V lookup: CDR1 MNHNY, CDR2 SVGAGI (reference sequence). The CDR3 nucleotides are TGTGCCAGCAGTTACTCGGGGACAGGGGACACAGATACGCAGTATTTT. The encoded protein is CASSYSGTGDTDTQYF.